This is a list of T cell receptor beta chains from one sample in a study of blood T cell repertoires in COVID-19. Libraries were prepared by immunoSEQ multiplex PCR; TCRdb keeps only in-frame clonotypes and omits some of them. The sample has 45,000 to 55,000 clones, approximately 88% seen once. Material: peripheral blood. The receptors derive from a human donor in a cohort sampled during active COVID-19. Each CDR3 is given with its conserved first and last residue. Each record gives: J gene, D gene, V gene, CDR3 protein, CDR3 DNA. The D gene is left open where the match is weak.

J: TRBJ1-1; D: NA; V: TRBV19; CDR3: CASSIDGNTEAFF; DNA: TGTGCCAGTAGTATAGACGGGAACACTGAAGCTTTCTTT
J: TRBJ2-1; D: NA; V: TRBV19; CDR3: CASSISVAVNEQFF; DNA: TGTGCCAGTAGTATATCCGTAGCGGTCAATGAGCAGTTCTTC
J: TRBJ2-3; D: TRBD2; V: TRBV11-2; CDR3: CASSLGLAVSTDTQYF; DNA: TGTGCCAGCAGCTTAGGACTAGCGGTTTCCACAGATACGCAGTATTTT
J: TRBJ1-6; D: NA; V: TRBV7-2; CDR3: CATSLFVNSPLHF; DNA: TGTGCCACCTCCCTTTTCGTTAATTCACCCCTCCACTTT
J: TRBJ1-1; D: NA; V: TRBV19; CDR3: CASSNRREENTEAFF; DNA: TGTGCCAGTAGTAACCGCAGGGAGGAGAACACTGAAGCTTTCTTT
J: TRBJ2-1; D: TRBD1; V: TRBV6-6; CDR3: CASSPTGRGDREQFF; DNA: TGTGCCAGCAGTCCGACAGGGAGAGGGGACAGGGAGCAGTTCTTC
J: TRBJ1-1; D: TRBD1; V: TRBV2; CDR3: CASRVQGTKNTEAFF; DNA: TGTGCCAGCAGGGTACAGGGGACGAAGAACACTGAAGCTTTCTTT
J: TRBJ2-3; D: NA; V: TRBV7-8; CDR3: CASRSGGLGTDTQYF; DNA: TGTGCCAGCCGTTCAGGAGGGTTGGGCACAGATACGCAGTATTTT
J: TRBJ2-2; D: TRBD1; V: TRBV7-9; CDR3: CASFMGQRNTGELFF; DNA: TGTGCCAGCTTTATGGGACAGAGGAACACCGGGGAGCTGTTTTTT
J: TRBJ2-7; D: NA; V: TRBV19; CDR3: CASSVGQPSYEQYF; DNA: TGTGCCAGTAGTGTAGGACAGCCCTCCTACGAGCAGTACTTC
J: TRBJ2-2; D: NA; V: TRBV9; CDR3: CASRSLSGELFF; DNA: TGTGCCAGCAGGTCTCTGTCCGGGGAGCTGTTTTTT
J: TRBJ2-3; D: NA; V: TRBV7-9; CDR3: CASSQLDFTDTQYF; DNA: TGTGCCAGCAGCCAACTAGATTTCACAGATACGCAGTATTTT
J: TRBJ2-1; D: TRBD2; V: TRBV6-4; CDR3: CASSDGRGSLQNEQFF; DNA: TGTGCCAGCAGTGATGGGCGCGGGAGTCTTCAGAATGAGCAGTTCTTC
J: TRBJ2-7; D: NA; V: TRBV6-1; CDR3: CASSERRGEQYF; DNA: TGTGCCAGCAGTGAGAGACGAGGGGAGCAGTACTTC
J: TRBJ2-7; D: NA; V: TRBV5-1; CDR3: CASSREGQFYEQYF; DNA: TGCGCCAGCAGCCGGGAAGGACAGTTCTACGAGCAGTACTTC